Included here is one T cell receptor (beta chain) sequence, with context. Its specificity is unknown. V lost 6 bases and J lost 2; bases outside the gene matches: 9. Germline CDR1 is DFQATT and CDR2 is SNEGSKA (reference sequence). This CDR3 comprises 14 residues. Amplified TCR beta CDR3 regions came from RNA transcripts. During a first-round RT-PCR of the TCR CDR3, the HTBI primer set was used. Using its own MiXCR run on the multiplex PCR reads, TCRdb lists one record per CDR3 protein. The profile covers hundreds of thousands of distinct CDR3 sequences, with around 14% appearing a single time and approximately 7.5% taken by the ten largest. No ophthalmopathy progression within 18 months constituted stable Graves' hyperthyroidism. The study left out patients who had uncontrolled infection, other autoimmune disease, pregnancy or lactation. The data derive from a study of T cells in Graves' hyperthyroidism and ophthalmopathy.

Notes on the study in general: Most thyroid clonotypes expanded above 0.001 appeared in blood too.

The chain links TRBV20-1 to TRBJ2-5; 7 nucleotides align to TRBD2. The TCR was taken from a woman between 18 and 29 years old with Graves' hyperthyroidism. The specimen was blood. The CDR3 is CSAPPTGLQETQYF. The CDR3 nucleotides read TGCAGTGCCCCACCGACGGGACTACAAGAGACCCAGTACTTC.